The rows below give T cell receptor beta chains drawn from one sample of a study of CD8 T cells in Susac syndrome. MiXCR was run by TCRdb on the immunoSEQ multiplex PCR reads, yielding one entry per CDR3 protein. The repertoire holds approximately 57,000 distinct CDR3 sequences, with 95% as singletons. The sample was CD8+ T cells from PBMCs. The source is a human donor with Susac syndrome. Each CDR3 is given without its conserved first and last residue. Each record gives: CDR3 protein, V gene, J gene.

CDR3: ASSERPSSYEQY
V: TRBV10-1
J: TRBJ2-7

CDR3: SASQGVYGYT
V: TRBV20-1
J: TRBJ1-2

CDR3: ASSLWPGARDEQF
V: TRBV27
J: TRBJ2-1

CDR3: ASSLVGVVTNEKLF
V: TRBV11-2
J: TRBJ1-4

CDR3: ASSHSRDRVKQPQH
V: TRBV12-3/TRBV12-4
J: TRBJ1-5

CDR3: ASSDLAQGTNEKLF
V: TRBV7-9
J: TRBJ1-4

CDR3: ASSITFPDWTGGAF
V: TRBV19
J: TRBJ1-1

CDR3: ASSTRGLAGTGELF
V: TRBV11-3
J: TRBJ2-2

CDR3: ASSWTSGGTNEQF
V: TRBV19
J: TRBJ2-1

CDR3: ASSQDLTNYGYT
V: TRBV14
J: TRBJ1-2

CDR3: ASSFRGRHTDTQY
V: TRBV7-6
J: TRBJ2-3

CDR3: ASSPRTFPGD
V: TRBV7-9
J: TRBJ2-7

CDR3: ATSGAGTGYEQY
V: TRBV24-1
J: TRBJ2-7

CDR3: ASSYEGGAGELF
V: TRBV6-5
J: TRBJ2-2

CDR3: ATSRDLLRANNEQF
V: TRBV15
J: TRBJ2-1

CDR3: ASSRRALGGELF
V: TRBV19
J: TRBJ2-2

CDR3: ASSPPGGEQY
V: TRBV28
J: TRBJ2-7